This entry concerns a single T cell receptor beta chain. Its antigen is still unknown. No much larger clone is present one base from it, and per-base qualities are unavailable. Germline trimming amounts to 0 bases on V and 5 bases on J, with 6 as the count of junction bases outside the gene matches. The CDR3, from cysteine to phenylalanine, totals 15 residues. Only the CDR3 region is kept as DNA, spanning 45 bases read in frame from base 1. The germline V gene specifies SGHDT as CDR1 and YYEEEE as CDR2. The data belong to a study of control samples from healthy donors and cancer patients (dated by TCRdb to 2018 to 2021). The method behind the library was the immunoSEQ multiplex PCR assay. The table comes from immuneACCESS by way of TCRdb, which keeps in-frame sequences with V and J called. Part of the clones is missing from these tables; in studies checked, under half for an unresolved V gene and the rest for unknown reasons. Within this sample are about 150,000 clones, with approximately 90% of them counted one time only. The top ten hold 0.65% to 0.85% of the sample.

Sequencing used blood. The sequence joins TRBV5-6 to TRBJ2-7, with 9 middle bases fitting TRBD1. The sequence derives from a woman aged 25 to 39 in good health. The CDR3 protein sequence reads: CASSLGDRVRHEQYF. The DNA sequence reads TGTGCCAGCAGCTTGGGGGACAGGGTAAGGCACGAGCAGTACTTC.